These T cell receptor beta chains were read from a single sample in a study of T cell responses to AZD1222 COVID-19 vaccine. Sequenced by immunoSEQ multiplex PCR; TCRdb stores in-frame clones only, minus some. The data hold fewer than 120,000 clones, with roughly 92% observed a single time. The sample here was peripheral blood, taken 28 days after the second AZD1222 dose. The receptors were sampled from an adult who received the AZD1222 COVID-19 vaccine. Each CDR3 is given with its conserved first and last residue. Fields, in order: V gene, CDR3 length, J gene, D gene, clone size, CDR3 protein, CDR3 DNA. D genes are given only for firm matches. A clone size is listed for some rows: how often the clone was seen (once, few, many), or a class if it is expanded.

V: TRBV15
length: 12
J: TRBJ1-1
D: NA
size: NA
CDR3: CATRGGGTEAFF
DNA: TGTGCCACCAGAGGGGGAGGGACTGAAGCTTTCTTT

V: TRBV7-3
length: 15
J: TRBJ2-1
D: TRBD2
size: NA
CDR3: CASSLTSGGAGEQFF
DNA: TGTGCCAGCAGCTTAACTAGCGGGGGGGCCGGTGAGCAGTTCTTC

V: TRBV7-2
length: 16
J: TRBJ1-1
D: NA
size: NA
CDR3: CASSLRRDSQTGEAFF
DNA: TGTGCCAGCAGCTTAAGGCGGGACTCCCAGACCGGCGAAGCTTTCTTT

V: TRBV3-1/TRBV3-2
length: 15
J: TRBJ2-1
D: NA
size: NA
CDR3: CASSQGYGQYNEQFF
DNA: TGTGCCAGCAGCCAAGGATACGGACAATACAATGAGCAGTTCTTC

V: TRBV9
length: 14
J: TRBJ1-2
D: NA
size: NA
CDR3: CASSPPGGIYGYTF
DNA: TGTGCCAGCAGCCCGCCGGGGGGAATCTATGGCTACACCTTC

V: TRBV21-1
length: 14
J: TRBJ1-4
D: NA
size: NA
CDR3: CASSKDRGKEKLFF
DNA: TGTGCCAGCAGCAAAGACAGGGGGAAGGAAAAACTGTTTTTT

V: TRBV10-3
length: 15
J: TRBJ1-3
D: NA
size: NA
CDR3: CAISVAAGAGNTIYF
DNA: TGTGCCATCAGTGTCGCGGCAGGGGCTGGAAACACCATATATTTT

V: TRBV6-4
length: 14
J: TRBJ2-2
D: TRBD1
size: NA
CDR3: CASREDRAAGELFF
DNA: TGTGCCAGCAGAGAGGACAGGGCGGCCGGGGAGCTGTTTTTT

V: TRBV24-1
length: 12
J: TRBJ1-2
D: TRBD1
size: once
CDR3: CARTGGNYGYTF
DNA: TGTGCCAGGACAGGGGGAAACTATGGCTACACCTTC

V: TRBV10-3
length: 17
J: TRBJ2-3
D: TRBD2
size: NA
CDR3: CAISDELARGITDTQYF
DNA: TGTGCCATCAGTGACGAACTAGCGCGGGGGATAACAGATACGCAGTATTTT

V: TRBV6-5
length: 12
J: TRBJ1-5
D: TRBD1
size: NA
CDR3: CASRQGDQPQHF
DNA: TGTGCCAGCAGACAGGGGGACCAGCCCCAGCATTTT

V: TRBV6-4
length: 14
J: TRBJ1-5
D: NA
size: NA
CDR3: CASSVTSGNQPQHF
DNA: TGTGCCAGCAGTGTTACGTCGGGGAATCAGCCCCAGCATTTT

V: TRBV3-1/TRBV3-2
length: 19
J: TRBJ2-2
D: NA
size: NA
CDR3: CASSQDQGKVFANTGELFF
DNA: TGTGCCAGCAGCCAAGATCAAGGGAAGGTGTTCGCGAACACCGGGGAGCTGTTTTTT

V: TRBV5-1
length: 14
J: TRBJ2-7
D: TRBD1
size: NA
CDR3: CASSSGQGTYEQYF
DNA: TGCGCCAGCAGCTCAGGACAGGGGACCTACGAGCAGTACTTC

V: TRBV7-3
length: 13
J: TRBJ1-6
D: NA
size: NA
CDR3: CASSLGRNSPLHF
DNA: TGTGCCAGCAGTCTTGGAAGGAATTCACCCCTCCACTTT

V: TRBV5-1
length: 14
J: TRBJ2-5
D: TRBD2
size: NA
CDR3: CASSSAGGPETQYF
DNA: TGCGCCAGCAGCTCAGCGGGGGGGCCGGAGACCCAGTACTTC

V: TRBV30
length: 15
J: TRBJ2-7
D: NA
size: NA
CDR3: CAWSLGGLGTYEQYF
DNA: TGTGCCTGGAGTCTCGGGGGGCTGGGCACCTACGAGCAGTACTTC